The source of this TCR beta chain is a study of blood T cell repertoires in COVID-19. Libraries were prepared by immunoSEQ multiplex PCR; TCRdb keeps only in-frame clonotypes and omits some of them. The sample contains 150,000 to 200,000 clones, approximately 91% of which appear only once. The clonotype comes from a woman between 18 and 29 years old who had recovered from COVID-19. The sample comprised PBMCs or T cells enriched from blood (not recorded which).

Here the CDR3 DNA reads TGCAGTGCAGACGAGGGCCAGTTTCAAGAGACCCAGTACTTC. It translates to CSADEGQFQETQYF. The chain employs TRBV29-1 and TRBJ2-5, with a weak D call TRBD2 (5 bases). Germline V lookup: CDR1 SQVTM, CDR2 ANQGSEA. The length of the CDR3 is 14 residues.